This T cell receptor (beta chain) was sequenced during a study of technical replicates of blood from a few donors. Data came from immunoSEQ multiplex PCR; TCRdb stores just in-frame clones and leaves some out. The table shows some 91,000 clones, with 95% occurring only once. This CDR3 spans 15 amino acids. In germline, CDR1 is SGHRS, CDR2 YFSETQ. Trimming took 2 bases from V and 2 from J, leaving 14 bases between them. The sequencing input was T cells isolated from PBMCs. The rearrangement uses TRBV5-1 and TRBJ2-7; no reliable D call. The source is a human donor in good health. The CDR3, as DNA: TGCGCCAGCAGCTTATTTACAGCTGAGACCTACGAGCAGTACTTC. It codes for CASSLFTAETYEQYF.